This T cell receptor beta chain was obtained from a study of T cells in Graves' hyperthyroidism and ophthalmopathy. There are many counts of this clonotype. Drawn at first hyperthyroidism diagnosis, the blood sample preceded any ophthalmopathy symptoms. CDR3 length: 13 amino acids. The V end lost 5 bases, the J end lost 8 bases, and 15 bases lay between the germline ends. Germline V gene lookup returns CDR1 WNHNN and CDR2 SYGVQD (reference sequence). RNA transcripts provided the source from which TCR beta CDR3 regions were amplified. First-round RT-PCR targeting the TCR CDR3 was performed with the HTBI primer set. TCRdb redid the calling of the multiplex PCR reads with MiXCR, one entry per CDR3 protein. The sample lists 150,000 or so distinct CDR3 sequences; about 20% were seen once.

Sequenced: blood. The clonotype originates from a woman between 45 and 60 years old with Graves' hyperthyroidism that later progressed to Graves' ophthalmopathy. The chain links TRBV10-1 to TRBJ1-1, with D possibly matching TRBD1 (5 bases). CDR3 in DNA: TGCGCCAGCAGTAAAGACAGCCAAAAGGAAGCTTTCTTT. Translating it yields CASSKDSQKEAFF.